Following are 19 T cell receptor beta chains from one sample sequenced in a study of cytomegalovirus exposure and HLA in healthy donors. 13 Jbeta primers and 60 Vbeta primers were used for the PCR. TCRdb keeps only in-frame clones here, not all; method: immunoSEQ multiplex PCR. The sample includes around 110,000 clones, around a tenth seen only once; the top ten take approximately 3%. The sequenced material came from PBMCs. These receptors were taken from a man aged 25 to 40 in good health and CMV-seronegative.

This clone was counted between two and nine times. The germline gene is not matched at one end of the junction; a read error may be the cause. The rearrangement joins TRBV7-7 to TRBJ2-1; 9 bases map to TRBD2. The CDR3 extends over 15 amino acids. Per the germline V gene, CDR1 is SSHAT and CDR2 is FNYEAQ (reference sequence). The CDR3 DNA reads as TGTGCTAGCAGCTCCAGCGGGGGGACCTACAATGAGCAGTTCTTC. Amino acid sequence: CASSSSGGTYNEQFF.

The chain combines TRBV10-2 with TRBJ1-2; D not resolved. Germline V CDR1 and CDR2: WSHSY, SAAADI. V was trimmed by 1 base and J by 5 bases, leaving 8 bases between them. The CDR3 is made up of 13 amino acids. CDR3 sequence (DNA): TGCGCCAGCAGTGAGTATGAGGCTTATGGCTACACCTTC. The encoded protein is CASSEYEAYGYTF.

The table lists this clone with a few counts. The chain joins TRBV4-3 to TRBJ1-1, with D hard to call. Per the germline V gene, CDR1 is LGHNA and CDR2 is YSLEER. The V end was cut by 3 bases, the J end by 1 base, with 6 bases between. This CDR3 has 13 amino acids. DNA of the CDR3: TGCGCCAGCAGCCAGGGAGGGAACACTGAAGCTTTCTTT. Translation gives CASSQGGNTEAFF.

The chain combines TRBV28 with TRBJ2-7; the D gene is possibly TRBD2 (5 bases). The ends were cut back, 5 bases at V and 3 bases at J, with 11 bases in the middle. The CDR3 contains 13 residues. CDR1 and CDR2 (germline): MDHEN, SYDVKM. The CDR3 here is CASSPRGDYEQYF. CDR3 nucleotide sequence: TGTGCCAGCAGTCCCCGGGGAGACTACGAGCAGTACTTC.

The table lists this clone with a few counts. The chain recombines TRBV12-2 with TRBJ2-1; the D call in the table, TRBD2, was not verified against the DNA. TRBV12-2 is noted as a pseudogene. The CDR3 spans 19 residues. The CDR3 nucleotides read TGTGCAAGTCGCTTAGTAAGAGACTCGGGGAAAGTATACAATGTCGAGCAGTTCTTC. Protein sequence: CASRLVRDSGKVYNVEQFF.

Written as DNA, the CDR3 is TGTGCCAGCAGTGAAGCTCTAAGCGGGAGCTGGAATGAGCAGTTCTTC. Translating gives CASSEALSGSWNEQFF. This sequence joins TRBV6-1 and TRBJ2-1; 8 bases line up with TRBD2. Germline assignment: CDR1 MNHNS and CDR2 SASEGT. With 0 bases clipped from V and 7 bases from J, the junction kept 8 bases outside the gene matches. There are 16 residues in the CDR3.

This clone was picked up a small number of times. This chain uses TRBV6-1 with TRBJ2-4; D remains unclear. V lost 3 bases and J 8 bases, leaving 14 bases between the germline ends. This CDR3 region has 14 residues. Germline CDR1 and CDR2: MNHNS and SASEGT. The CDR3 protein is CASSDPGWVDIQYF. The CDR3 DNA sequence: TGTGCCAGCAGTGACCCCGGGTGGGTCGACATTCAGTACTTC.

A few counts support this clone. The rearrangement links TRBV7-2 to TRBJ1-2; D not resolved. V lost 2 bases and J lost 6, with 10 bases in between. This CDR3 comprises 13 residues. From germline, CDR1 is SGHTA and CDR2 FQGNSA. The CDR3 DNA reads as TGTGCCAGCAGCTTAATGCGGGGAAATGGCTACACCTTC. Translating it yields CASSLMRGNGYTF.

This clone was detected only a few times. The chain couples TRBV9 to TRBJ2-3, with D unclear. Per germline, CDR1 SGDLS and CDR2 YYNGEE. The length of the CDR3 is 14 residues. V lost 4 bases, J lost 1 base, and 10 bases lay in between. Here the CDR3 reads CASSPAARTDTQYF. CDR3 in DNA: TGTGCCAGCAGCCCCGCGGCGCGCACAGATACGCAGTATTTT.

This clone was seen only a few times. The chain combines TRBV5-1 with TRBJ2-2; D is possibly TRBD1 (5 bases). This CDR3 spans 15 amino acids. Looked up from germline, CDR1 is SGHRS and CDR2 is YFSETQ. The V end lost 0 bases, the J end lost 0 bases, and 6 bases lay between the germline ends. In DNA form, the CDR3 reads TGCGCCAGCAGCTTGGTACAGGCGAACACCGGGGAGCTGTTTTTT. Its translation is CASSLVQANTGELFF.

The chain couples TRBV7-6 to TRBJ1-4, with TRBD1 as a possible D gene (5 bases). The CDR3 spans 14 residues. The V gene lost 6 bases and the J gene lost 7 bases, with 15 bases spanning the gap. CDR1 and CDR2 from the germline V gene are SGHVS and FNYEAQ. The CDR3 DNA is TGTGCCAGCAGTCAGGCGGGGGTTCGTGAAAAACTGTTTTTT. Protein sequence: CASSQAGVREKLFF.

This clone has a handful of counts. The chain recombines TRBV11-2 with TRBJ2-7; 7 bases line up with TRBD2. The CDR3 has 14 amino acids. V lost 3 bases to trimming and J lost 4 bases; unmatched junction nucleotides: 6. CDR1 and CDR2 from the germline V gene are SGHAT and FQNNGV. The CDR3 reads CASSFGGSGYEQYF. The CDR3 DNA sequence: TGTGCCAGCAGCTTCGGCGGGAGTGGGTACGAGCAGTACTTC. The full variable domain, its missing parts supplied by reference TRBV11-2 and TRBJ2-7, is EAGVAQSPRYKIIEKRQSVAFWCNPISGHATLYWYQQILGQGPKLLIQFQNNGVVDDSQLPKDRFSAERLKGVDSTLKIQPAKLEDSAVYLCASSFGGSGYEQYFGPGTRLTVT.

This clone was observed a few times. The chain has TRBV6-1 and TRBJ1-5; 7 positions match TRBD1. The CDR3 is 14 residues long. J was trimmed by 7 bases and V by 6 bases; bases with no gene match: 9. Germline loops: CDR1 MNHNS, CDR2 SASEGT. The chain's CDR3 is CASSVQGLGQPQHF. The DNA for the CDR3 is TGTGCCAGCAGCGTACAGGGGCTAGGGCAGCCCCAGCATTTT.

V usage is TRBV4-3 and J usage is TRBJ1-5; D might be TRBD1 (6 bases). V was pared by 4 bases and J by 6 bases, with 25 bases between. In germline, CDR1 is LGHNA, CDR2 YSLEER. The CDR3 is 18 amino acids. Here the CDR3 DNA reads TGCGCCAGCAGCCCCCGTAAAGTCGGGACACTGTGGTGTCAGCCCCAGCATTTT. Translation gives CASSPRKVGTLWCQPQHF.

This chain uses TRBV7-2 with TRBJ2-3; 11 bases fit TRBD2. V was clipped by 5 bases and J by 1 base; unmatched bases: 5. The germline CDR1 and CDR2 sequences are SGHTA and FQGNSA. The CDR3 spans 16 residues. CDR3 nucleotides: TGTGCCAGCAGCCCACTGACTAGCGGGGGCACAGATACGCAGTATTTT. Protein sequence: CASSPLTSGGTDTQYF.

The gene calls are TRBV19 and TRBJ2-1; the D gene is possibly TRBD2 (6 bases). Germline CDR1 and CDR2: LNHDA and SQIVND (reference sequence). The CDR3 consists of 15 residues. Deletions cut 3 bases from V and 1 base from J, with 10 bases between. This chain's CDR3 is CASSIGGISYNEQFF. CDR3 bases: TGTGCCAGTAGTATCGGCGGGATATCCTACAATGAGCAGTTCTTC.

V gene TRBV7-8 combines with J gene TRBJ1-5; D is undetermined. The CDR3 contains 13 residues. Deletions cut 5 bases from V and 7 bases from J, with 12 bases between. Germline CDR1 and CDR2: SGHVS and FQNEAQ. The CDR3 loop reads CASSAFSGQPQHF. As DNA, the CDR3 is TGTGCCAGCAGCGCCTTTTCGGGGCAGCCCCAGCATTTT.

This clone appeared a few times. V is TRBV19 and J is TRBJ1-1; D possibly corresponds to TRBD1 (6 bases). CDR1 and CDR2 from the germline V gene are LNHDA and SQIVND (reference sequence). This CDR3 is 14 amino acids long. Trimming removed 4 bases at V and 1 base at J, with 10 bases between. The CDR3: CASSSRTENTEAFF. As DNA, the CDR3 is TGTGCCAGTAGTAGCCGGACAGAGAACACTGAAGCTTTCTTT.

There are a few counts of this clone. This chain links TRBV19 with TRBJ1-1, with 7 nucleotides matching TRBD1. The CDR3 sequence is 13 residues long. The germline V gene has CDR1 LNHDA and CDR2 SQIVND (reference sequence). Trimming took 4 bases from V and 3 from J; bases not matched to a gene: 2. The chain's CDR3 is CASSTDRDTEAFF. CDR3 sequence (DNA): TGTGCCAGTAGTACCGACAGGGACACTGAAGCTTTCTTT.